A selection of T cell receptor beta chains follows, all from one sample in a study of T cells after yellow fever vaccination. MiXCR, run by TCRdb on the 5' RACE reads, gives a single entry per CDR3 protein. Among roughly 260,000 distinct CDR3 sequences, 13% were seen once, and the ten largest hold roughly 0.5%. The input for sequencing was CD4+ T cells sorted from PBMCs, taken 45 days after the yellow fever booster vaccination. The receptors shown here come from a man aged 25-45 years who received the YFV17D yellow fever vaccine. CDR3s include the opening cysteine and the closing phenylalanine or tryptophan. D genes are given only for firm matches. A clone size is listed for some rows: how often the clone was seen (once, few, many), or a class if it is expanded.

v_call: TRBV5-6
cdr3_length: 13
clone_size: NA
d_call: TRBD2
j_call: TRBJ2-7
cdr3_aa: CASSLRGLAEQYF
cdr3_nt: TGTGCCAGCAGCCTTCGTGGACTAGCGGAGCAGTACTTC

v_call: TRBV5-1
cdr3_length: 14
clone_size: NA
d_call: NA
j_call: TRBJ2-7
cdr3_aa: CASSFSEMYGGQYF
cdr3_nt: TGCGCCAGCAGCTTTTCGGAAATGTACGGCGGGCAGTACTTC

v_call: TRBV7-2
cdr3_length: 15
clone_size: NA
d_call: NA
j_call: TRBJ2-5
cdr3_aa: CASSHKPSVGETQYF
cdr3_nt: TGTGCCAGCAGCCATAAGCCTAGCGTAGGAGAGACCCAGTACTTC

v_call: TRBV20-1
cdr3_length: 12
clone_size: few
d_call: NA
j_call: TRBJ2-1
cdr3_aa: CSASPRVNEQFF
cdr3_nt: TGCAGTGCCTCGCCCCGGGTCAATGAGCAGTTCTTC

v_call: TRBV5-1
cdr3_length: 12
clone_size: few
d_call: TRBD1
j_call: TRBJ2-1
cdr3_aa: CASSLVGTDKFF
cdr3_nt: TGCGCCAGCAGCTTGGTCGGGACAGATAAGTTCTTC

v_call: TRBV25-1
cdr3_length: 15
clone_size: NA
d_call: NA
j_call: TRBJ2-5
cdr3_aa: CASSFHGAAQETQYF
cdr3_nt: TGTGCCAGCAGCTTCCACGGAGCGGCCCAAGAGACCCAGTACTTC

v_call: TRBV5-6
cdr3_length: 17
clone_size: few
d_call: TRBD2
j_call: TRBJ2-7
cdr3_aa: CASSLSAPGGRAYEQYF
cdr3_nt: TGTGCCAGCAGCTTGTCAGCTCCAGGCGGGAGGGCCTACGAGCAGTACTTC

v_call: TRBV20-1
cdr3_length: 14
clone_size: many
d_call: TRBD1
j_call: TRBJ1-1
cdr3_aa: CSAGRPGQTNEAFF
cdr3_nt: TGCAGTGCCGGGCGTCCGGGACAGACCAATGAAGCTTTCTTT

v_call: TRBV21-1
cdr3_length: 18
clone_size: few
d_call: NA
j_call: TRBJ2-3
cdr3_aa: CASSKCRWSRPSTNTQYF
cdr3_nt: TGTGCCAGCAGCAAATGTCGTTGGAGCAGGCCCTCCACGAATACGCAGTATTTT

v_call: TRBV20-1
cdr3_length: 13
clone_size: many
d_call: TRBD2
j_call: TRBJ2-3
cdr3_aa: CSATRDYSDTQYF
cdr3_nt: TGCAGTGCTACCCGGGACTATTCCGATACGCAGTATTTT

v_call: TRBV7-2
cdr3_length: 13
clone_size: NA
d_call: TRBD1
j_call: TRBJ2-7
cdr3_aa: CASSLDRESEQYF
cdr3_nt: TGTGCCAGCAGCCTCGACAGGGAATCCGAGCAGTACTTC